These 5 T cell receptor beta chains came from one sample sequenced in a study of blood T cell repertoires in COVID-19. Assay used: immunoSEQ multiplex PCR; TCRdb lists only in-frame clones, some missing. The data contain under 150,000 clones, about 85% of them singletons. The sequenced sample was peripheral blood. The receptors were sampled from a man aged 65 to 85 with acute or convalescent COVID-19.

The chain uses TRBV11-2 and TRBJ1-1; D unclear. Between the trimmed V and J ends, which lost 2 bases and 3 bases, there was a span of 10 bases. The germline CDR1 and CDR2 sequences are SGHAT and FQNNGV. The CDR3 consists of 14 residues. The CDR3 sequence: CASSLRSRDTEAFF. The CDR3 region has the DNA TGTGCCAGCAGCTTAAGGTCTCGGGACACTGAAGCTTTCTTT.

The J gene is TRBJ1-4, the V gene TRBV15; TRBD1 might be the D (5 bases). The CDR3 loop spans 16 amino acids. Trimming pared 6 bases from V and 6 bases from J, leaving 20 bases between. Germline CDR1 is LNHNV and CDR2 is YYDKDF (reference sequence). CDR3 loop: CATRKGSQGADEKLFF. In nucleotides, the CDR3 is TGTGCCACCAGGAAGGGGTCCCAGGGTGCGGATGAAAAACTGTTTTTT.

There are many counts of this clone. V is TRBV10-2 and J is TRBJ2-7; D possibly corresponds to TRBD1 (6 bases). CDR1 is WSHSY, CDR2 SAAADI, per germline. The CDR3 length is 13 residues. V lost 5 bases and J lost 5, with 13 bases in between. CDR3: CASSLQGSHEQYF. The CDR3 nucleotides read TGCGCCAGCAGTCTTCAGGGGTCCCACGAGCAGTACTTC.

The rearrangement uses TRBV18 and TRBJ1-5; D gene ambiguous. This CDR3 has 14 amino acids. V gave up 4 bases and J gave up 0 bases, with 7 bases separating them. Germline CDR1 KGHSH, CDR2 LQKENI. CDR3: CASSQLYSNQPQHF. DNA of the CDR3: TGTGCCAGCTCACAGCTGTATAGCAATCAGCCCCAGCATTTT.

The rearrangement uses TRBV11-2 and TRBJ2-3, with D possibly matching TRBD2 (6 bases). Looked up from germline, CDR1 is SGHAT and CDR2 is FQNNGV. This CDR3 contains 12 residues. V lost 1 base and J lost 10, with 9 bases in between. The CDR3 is CASSLVGEAQYF. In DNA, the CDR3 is TGTGCCAGCAGCTTAGTTGGGGAGGCGCAGTATTTT.